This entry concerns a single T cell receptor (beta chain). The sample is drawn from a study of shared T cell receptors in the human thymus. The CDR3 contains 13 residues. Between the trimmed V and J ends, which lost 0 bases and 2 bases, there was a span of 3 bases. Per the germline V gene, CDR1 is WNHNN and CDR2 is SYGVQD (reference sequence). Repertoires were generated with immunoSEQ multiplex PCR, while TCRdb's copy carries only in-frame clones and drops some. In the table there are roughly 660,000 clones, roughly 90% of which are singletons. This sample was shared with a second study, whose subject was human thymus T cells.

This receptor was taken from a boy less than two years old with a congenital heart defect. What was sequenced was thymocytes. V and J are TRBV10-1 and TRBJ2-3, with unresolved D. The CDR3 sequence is CASSESLTDTQYF. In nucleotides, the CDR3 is TGCGCCAGCAGTGAGTCTCTCACAGATACGCAGTATTTT.